A single sample gave rise to the 23 T cell receptor beta chains below, sequenced in a study of shared clonotypes between healthy human individuals. The repertoire was sequenced with immunoSEQ multiplex PCR; TCRdb's copy has only in-frame clones and lacks some. The top ten clones hold 0.25% to 0.35% of a sample with 550,000 to 600,000 clones, 95% to 98% of them seen once. The naive CD8 subset, CD45RO-negative cells positively selected for CCR7, excluded terminally differentiated effector memory CD45RA+ cells. The sequencing input was naive CD8+ T cells sorted from blood. The receptors here all came from a man between 25 and 39 years old in good health.

The V and J genes are TRBV19 and TRBJ2-7; D is unresolved. The CDR3 has 15 residues. Germline loops: CDR1 LNHDA, CDR2 SQIVND (reference sequence). V was cut by 1 base and J by 0 bases, with 10 bases left in between. This CDR3 reads CASSIGAMSSYEQYF. The CDR3 nucleotides read TGTGCCAGTAGTATAGGGGCGATGAGCTCCTACGAGCAGTACTTC.

The rearrangement uses TRBV18 and TRBJ1-5; TRBD1 is a possible D gene (5 bases). Between the trimmed V and J ends, which lost 6 bases and 1 base, there was a span of 19 bases. The CDR3 extends over 17 amino acids. Germline V gives CDR1 KGHSH, CDR2 LQKENI. In DNA, the CDR3 is TGTGCCAGCTCCCTAGGACATCTGATCCCCAGCAATCAGCCCCAGCATTTT. It encodes CASSLGHLIPSNQPQHF.

The chain recombines TRBV6-6 with TRBJ2-3, with D possibly TRBD2 on 5 matching bases. The germline CDR1 and CDR2 sequences are MNHNY and SVGAGI (reference sequence). Trimming took off 5 bases at V and 3 bases at J, with 12 bases between the two ends. This CDR3 has 14 amino acids. CDR3: CASSTVGVTDTQYF. The CDR3 region has the DNA TGTGCCAGCAGTACCGTCGGGGTAACAGATACGCAGTATTTT.

The chain carries TRBV7-2 and TRBJ2-7; no firm D call. Germline CDR1 is SGHTA and CDR2 is FQGNSA. CDR3 length: 15 residues. Deletions cut 1 base from V and 3 bases from J, with 13 bases between. The CDR3 region has the DNA TGTGCCAGCAGCTTAGGCGGCTCGCATTTCTACGAGCAGTACTTC. It codes for CASSLGGSHFYEQYF. Variable domain in full (rest from reference TRBV7-2 and TRBJ2-7): GAGVSQSPSNKVTEKGKDVELRCDPISGHTALYWYRQSLGQGLEFLIYFQGNSAPDKSGLPSDRFSAERTGGSVSTLTIQRTQQEDSAVYLCASSLGGSHFYEQYFGPGTRLTVT.

Concerning this clone itself: Other DNA sequences in the same sample also yield this CDR3. The gene calls are TRBV27 and TRBJ1-5; D not certain. CDR3 length equals 13 residues. Germline V gene lookup returns CDR1 MNHEY and CDR2 SMNVEV (reference sequence). V dropped 0 bases and J dropped 3 bases, with 3 bases sitting between them. For the CDR3, the DNA is TGTGCCAGCAGTTTATCGTACAATCAGCCCCAGCATTTT. Protein product: CASSLSYNQPQHF.

The chain joins TRBV6-1 to TRBJ1-2, with 10 bases matching TRBD1. Germline V CDR1 and CDR2: MNHNS, SASEGT. With V trimmed by 5 bases and J by 8 bases, 5 bases remained unmatched. CDR3 length equals 13 residues. CDR3 coding DNA: TGTGCCAGCAGTCAGGACAGGGGGGGCGGCTACACCTTC. This encodes CASSQDRGGGYTF.

This clone was found once. The chain links TRBV19 to TRBJ2-2, with 10 bases identical to TRBD2. J gave up 6 bases and V 7 bases, and 8 bases lay outside the gene matches. The germline V gene encodes CDR1 LNHDA and CDR2 SQIVND (reference sequence). This CDR3 has 15 amino acids. The DNA for the CDR3 is TGTGCCAGTACCCCCCTGCTAGCGGGAGCCGGGGAGCTGTTTTTT. It yields the protein CASTPLLAGAGELFF.

This clone was seen only once. The same CDR3 is also encoded by other DNA sequences in this sample. The chain couples TRBV9 to TRBJ1-1, with D possibly matching TRBD1 (6 bases). The V end lost 0 bases, the J end lost 0 bases, and 9 bases lay between the germline ends. CDR1 is SGDLS, CDR2 YYNGEE, per germline. CDR3 length: 15 residues. The CDR3: CASSVGQGMNTEAFF. Written as DNA, the CDR3 is TGTGCCAGCAGCGTAGGCCAGGGGATGAACACTGAAGCTTTCTTT.

The V and J genes are TRBV20-1 and TRBJ2-3; D might be TRBD2 (5 bases). The CDR3 spans 11 residues. The V end lost 8 bases, the J end lost 5 bases, and 11 bases lay between the germline ends. Germline CDR1 is DFQATT and CDR2 is SNEGSKA (reference sequence). The CDR3 region has the DNA TGCAGTCTCCGGACTGGAGATACGCAGTATTTT. As protein: CSLRTGDTQYF.

V is TRBV5-1 and J is TRBJ1-2; D remains ambiguous. In germline, CDR1 is SGHRS, CDR2 YFSETQ. Trimming pared 1 base from V and 7 bases from J, leaving 14 bases between. The CDR3 is made up of 14 amino acids. CDR3 nucleotide sequence: TGCGCCAGCAGCTTGCTGACGGGCACGGGTGGCTACACCTTC. It specifies CASSLLTGTGGYTF.

This chain uses TRBV11-2 with TRBJ2-3; the match to TRBD2 covers 8 bases. The CDR3 loop spans 12 amino acids. Trimming removed 9 bases from V and 4 bases from J; junction bases left unmatched: 3. Germline values: CDR1 SGHAT, CDR2 FQNNGV. The CDR3 here is CASGTRADTQYF. The CDR3 bases are TGTGCCAGTGGGACTAGAGCAGATACGCAGTATTTT.

This chain uses TRBV10-2 with TRBJ2-7; TRBD1 matches 11 bases. The CDR3 is 16 amino acids. Germline V gene sequence: CDR1 WSHSY, CDR2 SAAADI. V lost 4 bases to trimming and J lost 2 bases; unmatched junction nucleotides: 7. The CDR3 DNA is TGCGCCAGCAGTGGAGCTGGACAGGGGGCCGCCTACGAGCAGTACTTC. Translated: CASSGAGQGAAYEQYF.

This chain uses TRBV5-6 with TRBJ2-5, with a weak D call TRBD2 (5 bases). Germline V lookup: CDR1 SGHDT, CDR2 YYEEEE. V was shortened by 1 base and J by 5 bases, with 12 bases between the two germline ends. This CDR3 has 14 amino acids. CDR3 sequence (DNA): TGTGCCAGCAGCTTGTCGGGGTTAGAGGAGACCCAGTACTTC. Protein product: CASSLSGLEETQYF.

CDR3: CASSPWSGSTEAFF. The DNA of the CDR3 is TGTGCCAGCAGCCCCTGGTCCGGGAGCACTGAAGCTTTCTTT. The chain uses TRBV5-6 and TRBJ1-1; no definite D call. V was cut by 4 bases and J by 4 bases, with 14 bases left in between. Germline V lookup: CDR1 SGHDT, CDR2 YYEEEE. This CDR3 has 14 amino acids.

The V call is TRBV6-6, the J call TRBJ1-2, with no clear D. CDR3 length: 15 residues. CDR1 and CDR2 (germline): MNHNY, SVGAGI (reference sequence). Trimming stripped 6 bases from V and 1 base from J, with 15 bases between. The CDR3 nucleotides are TGTGCCAGCAGCGCCTTGGGATCTGGTAACTATGGCTACACCTTC. Amino acids: CASSALGSGNYGYTF.

The gene calls are TRBV4-3 and TRBJ1-5, with D maybe TRBD1 (6 bases). Per the germline V gene, CDR1 is LGHNA and CDR2 is YSLEER. This CDR3 contains 17 residues. Between the trimmed V and J ends, which lost 1 base and 5 bases, there was a span of 18 bases. CDR3 residues: CASSQGGVQGPYQPQHF. The CDR3 DNA reads TGCGCCAGCAGCCAAGGGGGGGTGCAGGGGCCTTATCAGCCCCAGCATTTT.

The genes are TRBV10-1 and TRBJ2-7; TRBD2 aligns across 7 bases. CDR3 length: 18 residues. V shed 3 bases and J 5 bases; nucleotides not matched to a gene: 19. The germline V gene has CDR1 WNHNN and CDR2 SYGVQD (reference sequence). The CDR3 region has the DNA TGCGCCAGCAGTGACCGCGCAGGAATCACAAGCGGGACCCACGAGCAGTACTTC. It encodes CASSDRAGITSGTHEQYF.

J is TRBJ2-2 and V is TRBV27, with D tentatively TRBD1 (6 bases). Germline assignment: CDR1 MNHEY and CDR2 SMNVEV (reference sequence). V was clipped by 4 bases and J by 7 bases, with 19 bases between them. There are 16 residues in the CDR3. The CDR3 sequence: CASSYVNRVPVGELFF. In DNA form, the CDR3 reads TGTGCCAGCAGTTACGTTAACAGGGTACCGGTCGGGGAGCTGTTTTTT.

The rearrangement links TRBV6-1 to TRBJ2-7; unclear D gene. The V and J ends lost 2 bases and 0 bases respectively, with 8 bases between them. Per germline, CDR1 MNHNS and CDR2 SASEGT. CDR3 length equals 14 residues. This CDR3 is CASSERPLSYEQYF. DNA of the CDR3: TGTGCCAGCAGTGAAAGGCCTCTCTCCTACGAGCAGTACTTC.

The chain combines TRBV5-6 with TRBJ2-7, with D possibly matching TRBD1 (6 bases). Germline V CDR1 and CDR2: SGHDT, YYEEEE. CDR3 length: 15 residues. Between the trimmed V and J ends, which lost 4 bases and 2 bases, there was a span of 16 bases. CDR3 bases: TGTGCCAGCAGCGACTGGTGGGCAGGGGCCTACGAGCAGTACTTC. The encoded protein is CASSDWWAGAYEQYF.

This chain links TRBV27 with TRBJ2-3, with TRBD2 identical over 12 bases. V shed 7 bases, J shed 1 base, and the junction held 3 bases outside the gene matches. The germline V gene has CDR1 MNHEY and CDR2 SMNVEV (reference sequence). The CDR3 is 15 residues long. The CDR3: CASTRLAGGTDTQYF. CDR3 coding DNA: TGTGCCAGCACCCGACTAGCGGGGGGCACAGATACGCAGTATTTT.

This rearrangement joins TRBV11-2 to TRBJ2-1; 8 bases align to TRBD1. The CDR3 spans 17 residues. V was pared by 3 bases and J by 3 bases, with 10 bases of the junction left unmatched. Looked up from germline, CDR1 is SGHAT and CDR2 is FQNNGV. The CDR3: CASSFHPRGRDYNEQFF. The CDR3 DNA sequence: TGTGCCAGCAGCTTCCACCCCAGGGGGCGAGACTACAATGAGCAGTTCTTC.

This chain connects TRBV5-1 to TRBJ2-3; D ambiguous. The ends were cut back, 0 bases at V and 0 bases at J, with 11 bases in the middle. CDR1 SGHRS and CDR2 YFSETQ come from the germline V gene. The CDR3 totals 16 residues. The CDR3 is CASSLVVQTSTDTQYF. The DNA of the CDR3 is TGCGCCAGCAGCTTGGTTGTACAAACTAGCACAGATACGCAGTATTTT.